This T cell receptor (beta chain) emerged from a study of cytomegalovirus exposure and HLA in healthy donors. Whole-study findings and limits: Analyzed later, most CMV-associated TCR beta chains appeared HLA-restricted. The authors later linked a missense DCLRE1C variant to TCR beta V- and J-gene trimming.

CDR1 is LNHDA, CDR2 SQIVND, per germline (reference sequence). V was clipped by 6 bases and J by 0 bases, with 9 bases between them. CDR3 length equals 13 residues. Note on this clone: Its specificity is not known.

The PCR had 60 Vbeta and 13 Jbeta primers. Here immunoSEQ multiplex PCR was the method, and the copy in TCRdb shows in-frame clones only, minus some. The data contain some 170,000 clones, about 80% of them seen just once; the ten biggest clones take up approximately 10%. The specimen sequenced was PBMCs. This TCR was sampled from a young man in good health and CMV-seropositive. The J gene is TRBJ2-7, the V gene TRBV19; tentatively, D is TRBD1 (5 bases). CDR3 nucleotides: TGTGCCAGTAGCTGGGGCGGCTCCTACGAGCAGTACTTC. Residues: CASSWGGSYEQYF. The full variable domain, in which reference TRBV19 and TRBJ2-7 provide the parts outside the CDR3, is DGGITQSPKYLFRKEGQNVTLSCEQNLNHDAMYWYRQDPGQGLRLIYYSQIVNDFQKGDIAEGYSVSREKKESFPLTVTSAQKNPTAFYLCASSWGGSYEQYFGPGTRLTVT.